Below are 2 T cell receptor beta chains sequenced from a single sample in a study of regulatory and conventional T cells in RAG deficiency. Measured with immunoSEQ multiplex PCR; TCRdb has only the in-frame clones, and not every one. The sample records about 12,000 clones, roughly 95% being singletons. Regulatory T cells were sorted from blood as CD4+ CD25-high CD127-low cells. These same data were also listed under a study on regulatory T cells. That investigation notes: The PCR used 52 TRBV and 13 TRBJ primers.

The sequenced material came from CD127- CD25+ CD4+ Tregs sorted from blood. Every receptor here comes from a human donor in good health.

This sequence joins TRBV7-9 and TRBJ2-1; 10 bases align to TRBD2. CDR1 and CDR2 from the germline V gene are SEHNR and FQNEAQ (reference sequence). With 3 bases clipped from V and 0 bases from J, the junction kept 8 bases outside the gene matches. The CDR3 loop spans 18 amino acids. This CDR3 reads CASSFLSGGASSYNEQFF. The CDR3 nucleotides read TGTGCCAGCAGCTTCCTGAGCGGGGGGGCAAGCTCCTACAATGAGCAGTTCTTC.

As regards this clone: The germline gene is not matched at one end of the junction; a read error may be the cause. V usage is TRBV7-7 and J usage is TRBJ2-1; 10 bases map to TRBD1. The germline CDR1 and CDR2 sequences are SSHAT and FNYEAQ (reference sequence). The CDR3 loop spans 13 amino acids. This CDR3 reads CASSLGRTGGKFF. The CDR3 DNA reads TGTGCTAGCAGCTTAGGCCGGACAGGGGGTAAATTCTTC.